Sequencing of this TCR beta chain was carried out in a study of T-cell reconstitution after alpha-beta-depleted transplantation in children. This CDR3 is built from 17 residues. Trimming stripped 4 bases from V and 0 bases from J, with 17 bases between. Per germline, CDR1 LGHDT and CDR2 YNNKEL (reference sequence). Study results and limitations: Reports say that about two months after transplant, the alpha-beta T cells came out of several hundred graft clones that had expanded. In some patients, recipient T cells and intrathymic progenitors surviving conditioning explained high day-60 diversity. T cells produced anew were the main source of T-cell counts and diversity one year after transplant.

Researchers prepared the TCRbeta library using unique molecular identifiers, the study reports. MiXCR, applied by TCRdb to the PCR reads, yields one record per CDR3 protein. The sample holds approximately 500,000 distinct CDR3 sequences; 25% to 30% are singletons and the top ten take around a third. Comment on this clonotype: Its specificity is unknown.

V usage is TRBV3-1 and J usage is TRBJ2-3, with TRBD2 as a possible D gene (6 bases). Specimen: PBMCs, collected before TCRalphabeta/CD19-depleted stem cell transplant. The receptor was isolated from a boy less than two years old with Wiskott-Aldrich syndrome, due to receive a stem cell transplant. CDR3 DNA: TGTGCCAGCAGCCCCCTTCGGACTACAACTAGCACAGATACGCAGTATTTT. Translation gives CASSPLRTTTSTDTQYF.